This TCR beta chain was found in a study of T cells in Graves' hyperthyroidism and ophthalmopathy. There are many counts of this clonotype. PBMCs stemmed from around 10 ml fresh peripheral blood. V was pared by 0 bases and J by 4 bases, with 3 bases of the junction left unmatched. The CDR3 spans 15 residues. The germline V gene encodes CDR1 MNHEY and CDR2 SMNVEV (reference sequence). Researchers amplified the TCR beta CDR3 regions from RNA transcripts. TCR CDR3 regions were first amplified by RT-PCR with HTBI primers. TCRdb passed the multiplex PCR reads through MiXCR, listing each CDR3 protein once. This repertoire shows about 360,000 distinct CDR3 sequences, more than 20% found once; its top ten account for around 67%.

This rearrangement joins TRBV27 to TRBJ2-3, with 8 bases that match TRBD2. Source material: blood. This receptor was identified in a man aged 45-65 years with Graves' hyperthyroidism. The CDR3 region is CASSLSPGGADTQYF. The CDR3 bases are TGTGCCAGCAGTTTATCCCCGGGGGGGGCAGATACGCAGTATTTT.